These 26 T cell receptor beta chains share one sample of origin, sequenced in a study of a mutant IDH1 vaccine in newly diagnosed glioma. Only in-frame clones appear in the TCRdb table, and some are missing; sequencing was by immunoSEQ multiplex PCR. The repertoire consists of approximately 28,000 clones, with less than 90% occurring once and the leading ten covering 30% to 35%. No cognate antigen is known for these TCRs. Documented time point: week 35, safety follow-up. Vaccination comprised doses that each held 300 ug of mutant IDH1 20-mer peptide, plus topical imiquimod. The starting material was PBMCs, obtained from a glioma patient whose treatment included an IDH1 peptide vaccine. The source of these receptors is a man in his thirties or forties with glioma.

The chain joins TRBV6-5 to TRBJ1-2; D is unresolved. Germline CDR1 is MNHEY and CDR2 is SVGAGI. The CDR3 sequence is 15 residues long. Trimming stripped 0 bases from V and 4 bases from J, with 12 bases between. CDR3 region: CASSYSGTTAYGYTF. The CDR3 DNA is TGTGCCAGCAGTTACTCGGGCACTACCGCCTATGGCTACACCTTC.

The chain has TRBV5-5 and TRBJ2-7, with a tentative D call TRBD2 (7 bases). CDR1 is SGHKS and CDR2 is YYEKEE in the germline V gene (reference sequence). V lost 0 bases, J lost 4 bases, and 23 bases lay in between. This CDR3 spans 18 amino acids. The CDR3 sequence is CASSLGPLVGGLGYEQYF. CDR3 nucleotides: TGTGCCAGCAGCTTGGGGCCCCTAGTGGGGGGGCTGGGTTACGAGCAGTACTTC.

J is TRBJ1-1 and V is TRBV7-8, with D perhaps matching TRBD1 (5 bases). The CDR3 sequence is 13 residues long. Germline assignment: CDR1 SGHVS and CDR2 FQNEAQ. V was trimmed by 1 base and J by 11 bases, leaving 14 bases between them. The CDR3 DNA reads TGTGCCAGCAGCTTAGAGGGACCCGGAAGGGCTTTCTTT. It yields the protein CASSLEGPGRAFF.

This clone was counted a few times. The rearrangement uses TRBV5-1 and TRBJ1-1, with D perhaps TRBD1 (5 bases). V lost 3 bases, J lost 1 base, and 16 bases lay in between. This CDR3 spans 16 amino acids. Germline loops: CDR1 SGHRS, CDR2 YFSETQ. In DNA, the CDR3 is TGCGCCAGCAGCTGGACACAGAGATACTCGAACACTGAAGCTTTCTTT. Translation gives CASSWTQRYSNTEAFF.

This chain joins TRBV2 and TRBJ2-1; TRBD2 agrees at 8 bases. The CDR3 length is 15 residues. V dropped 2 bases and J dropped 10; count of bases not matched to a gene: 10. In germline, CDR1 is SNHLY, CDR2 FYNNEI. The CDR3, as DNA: TGTGCCAGCAGTGAAAAGCGGGGGACTGCCTTAGAGCAGTTCTTC. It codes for CASSEKRGTALEQFF.

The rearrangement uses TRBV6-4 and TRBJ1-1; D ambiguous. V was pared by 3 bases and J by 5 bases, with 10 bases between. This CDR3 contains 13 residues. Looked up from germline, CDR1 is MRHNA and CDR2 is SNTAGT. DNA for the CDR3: TGTGCCAGCAGTGAATCTCAGGAAACTGAAGCTTTCTTT. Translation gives CASSESQETEAFF.

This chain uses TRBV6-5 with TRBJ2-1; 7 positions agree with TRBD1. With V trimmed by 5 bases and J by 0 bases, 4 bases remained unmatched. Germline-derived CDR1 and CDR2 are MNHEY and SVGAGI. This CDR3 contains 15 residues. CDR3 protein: CASSTGVGSYNEQFF. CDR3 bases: TGTGCCAGCAGTACAGGGGTCGGCTCCTACAATGAGCAGTTCTTC.

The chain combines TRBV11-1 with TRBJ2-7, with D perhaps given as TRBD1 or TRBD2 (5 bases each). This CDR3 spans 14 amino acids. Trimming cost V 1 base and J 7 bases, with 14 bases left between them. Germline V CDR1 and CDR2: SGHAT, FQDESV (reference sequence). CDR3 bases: TGTGCCAGCAGCTTAGGATCGCTCAGGGAGGAGCAGTACTTC. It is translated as CASSLGSLREEQYF.

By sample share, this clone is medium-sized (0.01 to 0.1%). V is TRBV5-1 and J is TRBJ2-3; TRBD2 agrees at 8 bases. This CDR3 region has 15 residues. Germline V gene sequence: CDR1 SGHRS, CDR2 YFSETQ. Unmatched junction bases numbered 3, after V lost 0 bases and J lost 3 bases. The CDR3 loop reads CASSLAPSGTDTQYF. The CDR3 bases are TGCGCCAGCAGCTTGGCCCCTAGCGGGACAGATACGCAGTATTTT.

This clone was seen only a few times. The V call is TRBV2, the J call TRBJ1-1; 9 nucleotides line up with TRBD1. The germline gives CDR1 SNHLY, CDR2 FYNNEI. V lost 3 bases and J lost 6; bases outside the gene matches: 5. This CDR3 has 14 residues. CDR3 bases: TGTGCCAGCAGTGACCACAGGGGGCGGGCTGAAGCTTTCTTT. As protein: CASSDHRGRAEAFF.

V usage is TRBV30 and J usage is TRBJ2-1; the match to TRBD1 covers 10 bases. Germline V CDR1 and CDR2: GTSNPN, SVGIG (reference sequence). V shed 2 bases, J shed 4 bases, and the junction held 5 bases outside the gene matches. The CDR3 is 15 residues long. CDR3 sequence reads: CAWSPGQGLYNEQFF. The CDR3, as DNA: TGTGCCTGGAGTCCGGGACAGGGGTTGTACAATGAGCAGTTCTTC.

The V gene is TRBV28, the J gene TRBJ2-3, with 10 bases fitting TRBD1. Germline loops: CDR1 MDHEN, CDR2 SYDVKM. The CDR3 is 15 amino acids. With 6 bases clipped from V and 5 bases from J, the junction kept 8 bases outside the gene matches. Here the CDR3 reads CASSLRTGGLDTQYF. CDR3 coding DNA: TGTGCCAGCAGCCTCAGGACAGGGGGGTTAGATACGCAGTATTTT.

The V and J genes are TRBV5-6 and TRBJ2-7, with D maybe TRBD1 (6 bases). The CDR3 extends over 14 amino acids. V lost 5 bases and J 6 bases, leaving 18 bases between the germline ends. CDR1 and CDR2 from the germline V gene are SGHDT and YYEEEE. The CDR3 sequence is CASSNRALPAEQYF. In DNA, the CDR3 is TGTGCCAGCAGTAACAGGGCCTTACCCGCCGAGCAGTACTTC. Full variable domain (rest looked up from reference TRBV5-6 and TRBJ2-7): DAGVTQSPTHLIKTRGQQVTLRCSPKSGHDTVSWYQQALGQGPQFIFQYYEEEERQRGNFPDRFSGHQFPNYSSELNVNALLLGDSALYLCASSNRALPAEQYFGPGTRLTVT.

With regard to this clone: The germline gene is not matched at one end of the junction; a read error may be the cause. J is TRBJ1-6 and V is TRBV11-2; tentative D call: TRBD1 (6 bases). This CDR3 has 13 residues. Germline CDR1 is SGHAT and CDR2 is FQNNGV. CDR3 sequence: CASSLERQALPSF. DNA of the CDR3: TGTGCCAGCAGCTTGGAGAGACAGGCCCTCCCCAGCTTT.

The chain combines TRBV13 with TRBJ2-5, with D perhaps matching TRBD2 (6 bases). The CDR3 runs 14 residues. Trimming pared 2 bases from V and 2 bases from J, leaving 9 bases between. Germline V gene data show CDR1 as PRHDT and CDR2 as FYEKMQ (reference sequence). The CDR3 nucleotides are TGTGCCAGCAGCTTAACCCGGGGGCAAGAGACCCAGTACTTC. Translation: CASSLTRGQETQYF.

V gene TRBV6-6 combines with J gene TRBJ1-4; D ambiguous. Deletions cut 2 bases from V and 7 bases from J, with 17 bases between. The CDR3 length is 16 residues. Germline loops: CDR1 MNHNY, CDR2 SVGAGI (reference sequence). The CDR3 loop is CASSYSFPLLFEKLFF. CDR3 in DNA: TGTGCCAGCAGTTACAGTTTCCCTCTCTTGTTTGAAAAACTGTTTTTT.

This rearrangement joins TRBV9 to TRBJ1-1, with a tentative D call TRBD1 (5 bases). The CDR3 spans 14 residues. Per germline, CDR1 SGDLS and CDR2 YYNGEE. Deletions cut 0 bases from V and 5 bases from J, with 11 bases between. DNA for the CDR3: TGTGCCAGCAGCGTAGAAGGGGTGGGGACTGAAGCTTTCTTT. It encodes CASSVEGVGTEAFF.

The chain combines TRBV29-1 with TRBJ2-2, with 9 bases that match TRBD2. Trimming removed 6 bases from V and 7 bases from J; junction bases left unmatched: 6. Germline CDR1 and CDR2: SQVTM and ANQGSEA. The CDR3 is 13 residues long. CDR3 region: CSVGDSGGGELFF. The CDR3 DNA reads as TGCAGCGTGGGGGATAGCGGGGGCGGGGAGCTGTTTTTT.

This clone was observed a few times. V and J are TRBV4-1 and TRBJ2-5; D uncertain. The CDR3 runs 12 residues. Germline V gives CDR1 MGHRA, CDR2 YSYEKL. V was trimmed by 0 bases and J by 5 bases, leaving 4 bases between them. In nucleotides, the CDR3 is TGCGCCAGCAGCCAAGATTTCGAGACCCAGTACTTC. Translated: CASSQDFETQYF.

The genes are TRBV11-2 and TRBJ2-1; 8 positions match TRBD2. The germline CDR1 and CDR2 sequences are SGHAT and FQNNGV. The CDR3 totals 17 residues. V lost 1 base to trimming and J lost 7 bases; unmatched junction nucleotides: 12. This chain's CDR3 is CASSLVPTSAPPNEQFF. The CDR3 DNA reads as TGTGCCAGCAGCTTAGTTCCGACTAGCGCGCCCCCGAATGAGCAGTTCTTC.

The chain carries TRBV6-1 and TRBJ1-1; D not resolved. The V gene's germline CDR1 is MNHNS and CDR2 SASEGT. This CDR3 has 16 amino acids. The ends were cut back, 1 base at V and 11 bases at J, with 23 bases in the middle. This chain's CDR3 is CASSEGVEFLPPGAFF. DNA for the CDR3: TGTGCCAGCAGTGAAGGAGTGGAGTTCTTACCTCCTGGTGCTTTCTTT.

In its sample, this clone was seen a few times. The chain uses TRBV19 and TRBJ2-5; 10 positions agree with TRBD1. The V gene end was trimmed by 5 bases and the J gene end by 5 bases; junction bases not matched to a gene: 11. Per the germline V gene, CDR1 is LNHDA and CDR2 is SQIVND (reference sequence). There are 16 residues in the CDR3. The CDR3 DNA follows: TGTGCCAGTAGTTCGGCCCTAGACAGGGGGCGGGAGACCCAGTACTTC. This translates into CASSSALDRGRETQYF.

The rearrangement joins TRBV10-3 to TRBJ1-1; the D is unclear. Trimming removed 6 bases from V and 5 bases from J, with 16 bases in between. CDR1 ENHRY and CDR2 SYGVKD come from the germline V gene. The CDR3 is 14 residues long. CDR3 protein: CAISREEEATEAFF. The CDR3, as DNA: TGTGCCATCAGCCGGGAGGAGGAAGCAACTGAAGCTTTCTTT.

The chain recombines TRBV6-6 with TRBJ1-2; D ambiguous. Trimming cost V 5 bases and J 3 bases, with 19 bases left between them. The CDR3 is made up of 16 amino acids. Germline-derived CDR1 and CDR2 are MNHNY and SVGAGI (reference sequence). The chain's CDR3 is CASSPPVTTGDYGYTF. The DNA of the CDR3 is TGTGCCAGCAGTCCCCCCGTGACCACCGGGGACTATGGCTACACCTTC.

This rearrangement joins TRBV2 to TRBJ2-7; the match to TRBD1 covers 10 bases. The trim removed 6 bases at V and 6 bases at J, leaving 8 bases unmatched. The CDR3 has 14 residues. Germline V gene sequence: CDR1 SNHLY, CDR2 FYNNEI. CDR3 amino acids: CASRAGTGDPEQYF. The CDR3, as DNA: TGTGCCAGCAGAGCCGGGACAGGGGATCCCGAGCAGTACTTC.

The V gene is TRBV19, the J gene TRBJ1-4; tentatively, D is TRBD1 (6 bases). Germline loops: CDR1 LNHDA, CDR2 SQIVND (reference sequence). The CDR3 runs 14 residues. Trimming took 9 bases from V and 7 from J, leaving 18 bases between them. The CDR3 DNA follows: TGTGCCAGCGAAACGGGGGCGGCGGGTGAAAAACTGTTTTTT. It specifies CASETGAAGEKLFF.